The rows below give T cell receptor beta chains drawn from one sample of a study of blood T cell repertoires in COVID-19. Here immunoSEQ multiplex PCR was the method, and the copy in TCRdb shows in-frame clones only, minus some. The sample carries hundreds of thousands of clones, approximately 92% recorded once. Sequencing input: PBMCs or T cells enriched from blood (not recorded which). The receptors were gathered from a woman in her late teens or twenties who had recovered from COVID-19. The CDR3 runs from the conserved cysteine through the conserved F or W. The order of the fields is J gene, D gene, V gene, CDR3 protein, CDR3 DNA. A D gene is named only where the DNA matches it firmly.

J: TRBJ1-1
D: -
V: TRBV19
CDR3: CASSPWGTGLAEAFF
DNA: TGTGCCAGTAGTCCATGGGGCACAGGGCTCGCTGAAGCTTTCTTT

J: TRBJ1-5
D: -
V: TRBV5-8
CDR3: CASSLRTVQPQHF
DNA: TGTGCCAGCAGCTTGAGGACAGTTCAGCCCCAGCATTTT

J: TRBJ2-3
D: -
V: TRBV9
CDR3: CASSASGGDTQYF
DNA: TGTGCCAGCAGCGCCTCAGGGGGGGATACGCAGTATTTT

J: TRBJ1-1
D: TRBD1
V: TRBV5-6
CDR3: CASSTTGEGTEAFF
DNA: TGTGCCAGCAGCACGACAGGGGAAGGGACTGAAGCTTTCTTT

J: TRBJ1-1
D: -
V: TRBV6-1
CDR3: CASSEVWTASLNTEAFF
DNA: TGTGCCAGCAGTGAAGTCTGGACAGCTTCCCTGAACACTGAAGCTTTCTTT

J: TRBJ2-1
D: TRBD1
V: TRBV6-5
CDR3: CASTVDRGPYNEQFF
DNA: TGTGCCAGCACCGTCGACAGGGGACCCTACAATGAGCAGTTCTTC

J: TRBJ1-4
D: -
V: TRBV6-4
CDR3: CASSHAQAGINEKLFF
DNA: TGTGCCAGCAGTCACGCCCAAGCGGGAATTAATGAAAAACTGTTTTTT

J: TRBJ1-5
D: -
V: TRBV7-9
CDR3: CASSLVNQPQHF
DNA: TGTGCCAGCAGCTTAGTAAATCAGCCCCAGCATTTT

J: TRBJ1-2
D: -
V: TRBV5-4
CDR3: CASSLGGQGRGYTF
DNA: TGTGCCAGCAGCTTGGGAGGTCAGGGGCGCGGCTACACCTTC

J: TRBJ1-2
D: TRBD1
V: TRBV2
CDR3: CASSGDRGEYGYTF
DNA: TGTGCCAGCAGCGGGGACAGGGGTGAATATGGCTACACCTTC